This TCR beta chain came from a study of radiotherapy plus CTLA-4 blockade in lung cancer. General observations from the study: Expansion in blood of tumor-derived TCR clones was seen after radiotherapy plus ipilimumab.

Assay: immunoSEQ multiplex PCR; the TCRdb copy retains only in-frame clones and omits some. In the table there are 90,000 to 95,000 clones, roughly four fifths of which are singletons. After removal of 3 bases from V and 1 base from J, the junction contained 11 bases not matched to a gene. The length of the CDR3 is 17 residues. Germline CDR1 reads SGDLS; CDR2 reads YYNGEE. This clone has only one observation. Its antigen is currently unknown. The sequence came from a human donor with non-small cell lung cancer who had stable disease on radiotherapy plus ipilimumab. The chain couples TRBV9 to TRBJ2-7, with 9 positions matching TRBD2. The sample in question was peripheral blood, obtained from a patient treated with radiotherapy plus ipilimumab. Here the CDR3 DNA reads TGTGCCAGCAGCGAAGGGGATGGGCTAGCGGGGTCCTACGAGCAGTACTTC. As protein: CASSEGDGLAGSYEQYF.